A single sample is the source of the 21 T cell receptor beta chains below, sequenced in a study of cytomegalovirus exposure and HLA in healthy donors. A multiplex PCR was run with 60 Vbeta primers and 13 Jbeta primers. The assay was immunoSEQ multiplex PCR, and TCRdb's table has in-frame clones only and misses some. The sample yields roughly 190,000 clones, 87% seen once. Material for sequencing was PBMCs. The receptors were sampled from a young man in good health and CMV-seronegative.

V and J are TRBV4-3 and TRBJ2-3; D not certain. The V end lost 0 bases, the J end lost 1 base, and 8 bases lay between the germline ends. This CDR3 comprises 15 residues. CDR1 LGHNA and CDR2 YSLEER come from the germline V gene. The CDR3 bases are TGCGCCAGCAGCCAAGATCTGGGCCGCACAGATACGCAGTATTTT. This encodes CASSQDLGRTDTQYF.

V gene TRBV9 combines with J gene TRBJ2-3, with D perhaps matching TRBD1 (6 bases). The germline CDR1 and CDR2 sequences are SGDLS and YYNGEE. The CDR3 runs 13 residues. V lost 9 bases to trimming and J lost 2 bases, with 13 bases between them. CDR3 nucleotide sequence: TGTGCCAACAAGGACAGCTCCACAGATACGCAGTATTTT. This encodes CANKDSSTDTQYF.

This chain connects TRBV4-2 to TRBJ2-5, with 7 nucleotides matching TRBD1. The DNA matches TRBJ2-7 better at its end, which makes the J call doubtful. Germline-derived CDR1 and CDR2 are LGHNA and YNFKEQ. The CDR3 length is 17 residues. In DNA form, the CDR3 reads TGTGCCAGCAGCCAAACACTCACCCGGGACAGAGCCTACGAGCAGTACTTC. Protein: CASSQTLTRDRAYEQYF.

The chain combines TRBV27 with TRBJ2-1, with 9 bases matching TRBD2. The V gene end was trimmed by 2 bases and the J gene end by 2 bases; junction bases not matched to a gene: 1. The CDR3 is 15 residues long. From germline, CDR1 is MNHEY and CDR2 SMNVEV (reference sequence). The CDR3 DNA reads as TGTGCCAGCAGTTTAGGCGGGGGGGCCTACAATGAGCAGTTCTTC. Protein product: CASSLGGGAYNEQFF.

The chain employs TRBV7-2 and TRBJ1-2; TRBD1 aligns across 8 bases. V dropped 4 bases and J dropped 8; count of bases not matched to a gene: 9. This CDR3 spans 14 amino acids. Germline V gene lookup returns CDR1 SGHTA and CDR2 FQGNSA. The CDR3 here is CASSSDRGSWGYTF. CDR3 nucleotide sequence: TGTGCCAGCAGCTCCGACAGGGGTTCGTGGGGCTACACCTTC.

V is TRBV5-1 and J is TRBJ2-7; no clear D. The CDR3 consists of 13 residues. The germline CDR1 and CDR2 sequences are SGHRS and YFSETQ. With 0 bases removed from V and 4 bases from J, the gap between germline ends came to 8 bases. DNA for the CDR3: TGCGCCAGCAGCTTGGGGAGTCGGTACGAGCAGTACTTC. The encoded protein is CASSLGSRYEQYF.

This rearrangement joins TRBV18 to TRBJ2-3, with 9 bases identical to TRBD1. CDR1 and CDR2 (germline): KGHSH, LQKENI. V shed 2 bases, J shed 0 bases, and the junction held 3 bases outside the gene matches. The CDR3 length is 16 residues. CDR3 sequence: CASSPGTGISTDTQYF. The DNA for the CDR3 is TGTGCCAGCTCACCAGGGACAGGGATTAGCACAGATACGCAGTATTTT.

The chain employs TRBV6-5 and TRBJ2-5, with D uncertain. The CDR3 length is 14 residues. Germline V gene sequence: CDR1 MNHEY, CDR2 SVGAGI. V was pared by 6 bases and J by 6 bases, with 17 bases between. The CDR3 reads CASSRARDSKTQYF. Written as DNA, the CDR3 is TGTGCCAGCAGCCGAGCACGAGATAGCAAGACCCAGTACTTC.

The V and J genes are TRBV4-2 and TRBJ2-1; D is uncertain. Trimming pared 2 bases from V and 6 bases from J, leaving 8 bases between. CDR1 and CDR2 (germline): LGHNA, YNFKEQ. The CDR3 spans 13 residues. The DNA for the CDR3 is TGTGCCAGCAGCCAATTCCCACTCAATGAGCAGTTCTTC. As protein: CASSQFPLNEQFF.

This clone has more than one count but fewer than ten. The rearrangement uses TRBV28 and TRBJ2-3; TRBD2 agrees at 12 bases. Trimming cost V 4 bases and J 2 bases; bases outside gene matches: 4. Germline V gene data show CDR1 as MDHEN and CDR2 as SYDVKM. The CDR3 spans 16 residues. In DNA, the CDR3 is TGTGCCAGCAGTTGGGCTAGCGGGGGGGTCACAGATACGCAGTATTTT. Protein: CASSWASGGVTDTQYF.

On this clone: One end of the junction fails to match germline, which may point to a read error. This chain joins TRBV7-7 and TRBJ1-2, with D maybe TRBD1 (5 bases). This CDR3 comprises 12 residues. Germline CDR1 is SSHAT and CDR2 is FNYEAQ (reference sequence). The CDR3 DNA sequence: TGTGCTAGCAGCCTGGGGGGCTATGGCTACACCTTC. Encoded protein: CASSLGGYGYTF.

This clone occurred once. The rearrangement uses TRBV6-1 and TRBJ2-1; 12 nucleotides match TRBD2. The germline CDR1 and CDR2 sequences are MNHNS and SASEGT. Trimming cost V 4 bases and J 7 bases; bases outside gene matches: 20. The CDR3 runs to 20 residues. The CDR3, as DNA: TGTGCCAGCAGTGTCTGGTACCCGACTAGCGGGAGCCGGATCTCTAATGAGCAGTTCTTC. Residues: CASSVWYPTSGSRISNEQFF.

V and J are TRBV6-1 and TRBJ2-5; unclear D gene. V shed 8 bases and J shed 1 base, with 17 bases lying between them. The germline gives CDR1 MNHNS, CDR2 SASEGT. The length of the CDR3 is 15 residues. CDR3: CASPKSRSGQETQYF. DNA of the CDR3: TGTGCCAGCCCCAAATCCCGGTCAGGCCAAGAGACCCAGTACTTC.

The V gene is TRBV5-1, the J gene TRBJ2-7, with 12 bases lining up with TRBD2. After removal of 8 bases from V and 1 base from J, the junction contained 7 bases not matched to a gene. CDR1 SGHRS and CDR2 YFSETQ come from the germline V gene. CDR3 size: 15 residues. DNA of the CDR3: TGCGCCAGTACTGGGACTAGCGGGCCATCCTACGAGCAGTACTTC. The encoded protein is CASTGTSGPSYEQYF.

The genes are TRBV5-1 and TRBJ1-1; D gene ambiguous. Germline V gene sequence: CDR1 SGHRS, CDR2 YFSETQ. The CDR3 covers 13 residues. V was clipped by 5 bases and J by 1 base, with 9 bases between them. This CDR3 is CASRIWQNTEAFF. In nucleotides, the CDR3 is TGCGCCAGCAGAATATGGCAGAACACTGAAGCTTTCTTT.

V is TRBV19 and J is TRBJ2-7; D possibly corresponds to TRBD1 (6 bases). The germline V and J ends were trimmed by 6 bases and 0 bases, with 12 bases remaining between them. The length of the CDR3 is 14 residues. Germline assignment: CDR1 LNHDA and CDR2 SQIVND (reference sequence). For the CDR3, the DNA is TGTGCCAGTAGCCAGGGGCTCCCCTCCTACGAGCAGTACTTC. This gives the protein CASSQGLPSYEQYF.

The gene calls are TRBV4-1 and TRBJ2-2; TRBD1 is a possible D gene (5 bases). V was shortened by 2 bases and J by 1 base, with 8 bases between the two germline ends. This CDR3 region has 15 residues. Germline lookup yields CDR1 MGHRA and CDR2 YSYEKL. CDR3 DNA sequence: TGCGCCAGCAGCCAACTAGGACAGAACACCGGGGAGCTGTTTTTT. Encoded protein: CASSQLGQNTGELFF.

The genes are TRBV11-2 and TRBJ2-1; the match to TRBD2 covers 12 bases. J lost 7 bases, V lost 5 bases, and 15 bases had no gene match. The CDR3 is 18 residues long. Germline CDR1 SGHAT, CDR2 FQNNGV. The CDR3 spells CASSVTPSTSGRWNEQFF. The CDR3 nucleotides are TGTGCCAGCAGCGTTACCCCCTCGACTAGCGGGAGATGGAATGAGCAGTTCTTC.

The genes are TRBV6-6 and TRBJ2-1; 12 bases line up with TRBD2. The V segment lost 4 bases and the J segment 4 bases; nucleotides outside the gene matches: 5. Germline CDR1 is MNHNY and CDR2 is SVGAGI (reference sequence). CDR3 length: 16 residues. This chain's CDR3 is CASSFPTSGGYNEQFF. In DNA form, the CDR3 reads TGTGCCAGCAGTTTCCCAACTAGCGGGGGGTACAATGAGCAGTTCTTC.

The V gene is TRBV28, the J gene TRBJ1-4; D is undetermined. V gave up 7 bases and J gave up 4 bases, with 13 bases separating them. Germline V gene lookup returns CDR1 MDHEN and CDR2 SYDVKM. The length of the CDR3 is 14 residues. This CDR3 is CASTPLGFNEKLFF. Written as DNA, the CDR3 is TGTGCCAGCACCCCGTTGGGCTTTAATGAAAAACTGTTTTTT.

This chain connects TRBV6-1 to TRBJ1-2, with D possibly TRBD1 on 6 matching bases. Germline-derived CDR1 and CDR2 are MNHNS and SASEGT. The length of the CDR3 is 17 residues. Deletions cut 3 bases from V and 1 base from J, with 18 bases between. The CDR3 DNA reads TGTGCCAGCAGTGAGCCGACAGGTGTAGGTGTTAACTATGGCTACACCTTC. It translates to CASSEPTGVGVNYGYTF.